Following are 12 T cell receptor beta chains from one sample sequenced in a study of T cells expressing NK-cell markers. TCRdb re-called the 5' RACE reads, yielding one record per CDR3 amino acid sequence without DNA. Its listing shows under 200,000 distinct CDR3 sequences. Specimen: blood T cells: a sorted CD56 or NKG2C T cell subset, CD4+ or CD8+ T cells, or bulk PBMC T cells (not recorded which). The source is a woman between 18 and 70 years old in good health.

The J gene is TRBJ1-2, the V gene TRBV5-5; the D gene TCRdb calls, TRBD1, cannot be checked with no DNA. Germline loops: CDR1 SGHKS, CDR2 YYEKEE (reference sequence). This CDR3 has 14 residues. The CDR3 here is CASTRDSPNYGYTF.

The V and J genes are TRBV6-1 and TRBJ2-1; TCRdb reports TRBD2, a call that lacks DNA to check it against. Looked up from germline, CDR1 is MNHNS and CDR2 is SASEGT. This CDR3 region has 15 residues. The CDR3: CASTLPGGPSNEQFF.

The V call is TRBV7-2, the J call TRBJ2-1; without DNA, the TCRdb call of TRBD1 cannot be checked. The CDR3 runs 15 residues. Germline lookup yields CDR1 SGHTA and CDR2 FQGNSA. The chain's CDR3 is CASSGGTGVYNEQFF.

The V call is TRBV10-3, the J call TRBJ2-1. The germline gives CDR1 ENHRY, CDR2 SYGVKD. The CDR3 spans 15 residues. CDR3 residues: CAISVIRTKYNEQFF.

The chain employs TRBV5-5 and TRBJ1-1; without DNA, the TCRdb call of TRBD1 cannot be checked. The germline gives CDR1 SGHKS, CDR2 YYEKEE (reference sequence). This CDR3 has 15 residues. CDR3 sequence reads: CASSKRGDPDTEAFF. The variable domain in full, with the rest retrieved from reference TRBV5-5 and TRBJ1-1, is DAGVTQSPTHLIKTRGQQVTLRCSPISGHKSVSWYQQVLGQGPQFIFQYYEKEERGRGNFPDRFSARQFPNYSSELNVNALLLGDSALYLCASSKRGDPDTEAFFGQGTRLTVV.

The rearrangement joins TRBV18 to TRBJ1-1; TCRdb returns TRBD1, unconfirmable since there is no DNA. The germline CDR1 and CDR2 sequences are KGHSH and LQKENI. This CDR3 is 13 amino acids long. CDR3 sequence reads: CASKTGLNTEAFF.

The CDR3 here is CASERGGSTDTQYF. The chain has TRBV6-1 and TRBJ2-3; the TRBD2 assignment by TCRdb is unverifiable without DNA. Germline CDR1 reads MNHNS; CDR2 reads SASEGT. The CDR3 consists of 14 residues.

The chain is built from TRBV29-1 and TRBJ2-7; TCRdb calls TRBD2, which cannot be checked without DNA. This CDR3 spans 14 amino acids. Germline V gives CDR1 SQVTM, CDR2 ANQGSEA. The CDR3 loop is CSVAGAGGSYEQYF.

J is TRBJ1-2 and V is TRBV5-1; as DNA is missing, the TRBD1 call by TCRdb cannot be tested. The CDR3 covers 18 residues. CDR1 and CDR2 (germline): SGHRS, YFSETQ. Here the CDR3 reads CASSLAPGQGAHNYGYTF.

The rearrangement joins TRBV3-1 to TRBJ1-6. This CDR3 contains 15 residues. Germline values: CDR1 LGHDT, CDR2 YNNKEL (reference sequence). This CDR3 is CASSQGSSYNSPLHF.

The chain recombines TRBV12-3 or TRBV12-4 with TRBJ1-2; lacking DNA, the TRBD1 call made by TCRdb goes unchecked. CDR3 length: 13 amino acids. The chain's CDR3 is CASGSPGVPGYTF.

V is TRBV5-5 and J is TRBJ2-2; without DNA, the TCRdb call of TRBD2 cannot be checked. This CDR3 has 17 residues. The V gene's germline CDR1 is SGHKS and CDR2 YYEKEE (reference sequence). CDR3 loop: CASSSRGIAAGAEELFF.